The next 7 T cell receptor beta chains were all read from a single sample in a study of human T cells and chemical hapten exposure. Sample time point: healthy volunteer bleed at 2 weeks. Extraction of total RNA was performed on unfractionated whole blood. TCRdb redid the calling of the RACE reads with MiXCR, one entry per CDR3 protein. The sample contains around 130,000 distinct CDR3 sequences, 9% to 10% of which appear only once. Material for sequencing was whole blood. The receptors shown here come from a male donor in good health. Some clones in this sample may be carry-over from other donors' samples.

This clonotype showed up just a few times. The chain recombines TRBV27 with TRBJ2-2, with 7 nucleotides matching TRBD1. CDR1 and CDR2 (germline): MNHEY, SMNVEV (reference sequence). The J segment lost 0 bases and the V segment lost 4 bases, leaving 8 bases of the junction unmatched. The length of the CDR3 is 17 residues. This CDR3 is CASSSRQGDPNTGELFF. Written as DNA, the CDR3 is TGTGCCAGCAGTTCCCGTCAGGGGGATCCGAACACCGGGGAGCTGTTTTTT.

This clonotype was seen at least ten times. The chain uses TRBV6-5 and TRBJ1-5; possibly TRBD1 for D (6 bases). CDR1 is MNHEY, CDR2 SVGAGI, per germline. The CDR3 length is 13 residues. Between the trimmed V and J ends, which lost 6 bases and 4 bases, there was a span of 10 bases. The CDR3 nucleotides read TGTGCCAGCAGACAGGGAGTAAATCAGCCCCAGCATTTT. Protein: CASRQGVNQPQHF.

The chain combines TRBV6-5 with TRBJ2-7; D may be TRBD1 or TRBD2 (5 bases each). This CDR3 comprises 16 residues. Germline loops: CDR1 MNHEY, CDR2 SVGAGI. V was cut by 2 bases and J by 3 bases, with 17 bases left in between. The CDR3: CASSYRGLRRDYEQYF. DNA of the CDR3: TGTGCCAGCAGTTACAGGGGCCTGCGACGGGACTACGAGCAGTACTTC.

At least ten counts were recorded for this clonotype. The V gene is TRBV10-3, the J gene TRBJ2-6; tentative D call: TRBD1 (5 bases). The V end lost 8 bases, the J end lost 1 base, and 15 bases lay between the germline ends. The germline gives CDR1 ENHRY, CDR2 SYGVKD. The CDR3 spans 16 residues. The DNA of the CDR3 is TGTGCCATCCGGCCCAGGGAATTATCTGGGGCCAACGTCCTGACTTTC. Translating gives CAIRPRELSGANVLTF.

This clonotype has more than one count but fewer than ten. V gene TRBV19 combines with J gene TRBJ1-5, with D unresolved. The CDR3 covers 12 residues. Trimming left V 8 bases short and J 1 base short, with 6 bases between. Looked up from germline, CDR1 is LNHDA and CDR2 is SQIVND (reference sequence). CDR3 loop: CASSGSNQPQHF. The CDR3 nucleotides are TGTGCCAGTTCGGGGAGCAATCAGCCCCAGCATTTT.

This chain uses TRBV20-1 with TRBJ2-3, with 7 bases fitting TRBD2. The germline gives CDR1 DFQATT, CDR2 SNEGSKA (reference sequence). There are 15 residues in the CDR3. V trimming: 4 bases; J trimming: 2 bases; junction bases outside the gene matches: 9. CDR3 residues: CSATLLADYTDTQYF. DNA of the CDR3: TGCAGTGCTACTCTGCTAGCGGACTACACAGATACGCAGTATTTT.

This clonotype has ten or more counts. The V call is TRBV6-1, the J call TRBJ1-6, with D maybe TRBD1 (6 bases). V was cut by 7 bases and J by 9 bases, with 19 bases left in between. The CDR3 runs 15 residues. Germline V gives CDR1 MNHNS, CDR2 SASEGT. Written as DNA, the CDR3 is TGTGCCAGCACTCCACGAACCCAGGGGAGTTCACCCCTCCACTTT. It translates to CASTPRTQGSSPLHF.